This T cell receptor beta chain was captured in a study of T cells in Graves' hyperthyroidism and ophthalmopathy. The CDR3 spans 14 residues. Trimming removed 8 bases at V and 7 bases at J, with 19 bases between. Germline values: CDR1 MNHEY, CDR2 SMNVEV (reference sequence). Amplification yielded TCR beta CDR3 regions, with RNA transcripts as the source. RT-PCR in the first round (using the HTBI primer set) targeted the TCR CDR3. TCRdb called the multiplex PCR reads again in MiXCR, with one record for every CDR3 protein. The data show around 200,000 distinct CDR3 sequences, about 17% seen once. Study outcomes and limitations: Progression to ophthalmopathy was predicted a median of about six months early.

This clonotype was recorded at least ten times. As yet, its antigen is unknown. The sample consisted of blood. The rearrangement uses TRBV27 and TRBJ2-3; D possibly uses TRBD1 or TRBD2 (5 bases each). This TCR came from a woman in her forties or fifties with Graves' hyperthyroidism. CDR3 sequence (DNA): TGTGCCAGCGGTCGGACTGGGGCGGGTTATACGCAGTATTTT. Encoded protein: CASGRTGAGYTQYF.